These 8 T cell receptor beta chains came from one sample sequenced in a study of blood T cell repertoires in COVID-19. The repertoire was sequenced with immunoSEQ multiplex PCR; TCRdb's copy has only in-frame clones and lacks some. The data contain over 25,000 clones, over 70% of them seen just once; the ten biggest clones take up around 15%. Source material: peripheral blood. These receptors came from a man aged 65-85 years with active COVID-19.

The chain joins TRBV7-3 to TRBJ2-1, with 9 bases aligning to TRBD2. This CDR3 is built from 18 residues. V shed 1 base and J 5 bases; nucleotides not matched to a gene: 12. The V gene's germline CDR1 is SGHTA and CDR2 FQGTGA. In DNA, the CDR3 is TGTGCCAGCAGCTTAAATAGCCCCGGGCTAGCGGGGAACAATGAGCAGTTCTTC. Its protein is CASSLNSPGLAGNNEQFF.

The chain is built from TRBV6-5 and TRBJ2-3; D is unclear. The V gene's germline CDR1 is MNHEY and CDR2 SVGAGI. CDR3 size: 14 residues. Deletions cut 10 bases from V and 1 base from J, with 15 bases between. CDR3 in amino acids: CATAGWAGTDTQYF. The CDR3 nucleotides are TGTGCCACAGCAGGTTGGGCAGGCACAGATACGCAGTATTTT.

V gene TRBV6-5 combines with J gene TRBJ1-5; the D gene is possibly TRBD1 (5 bases). The CDR3 runs 14 residues. Per germline, CDR1 MNHEY and CDR2 SVGAGI. The V and J ends lost 10 bases and 1 base respectively, with 14 bases between them. The CDR3 spells CATGGTGSNQPQHF. The DNA of the CDR3 is TGTGCCACCGGGGGAACGGGGAGCAATCAGCCCCAGCATTTT.

V and J are TRBV15 and TRBJ1-5; the D gene is possibly TRBD1 (6 bases). V gave up 2 bases and J gave up 5 bases, with 16 bases separating them. The CDR3 totals 16 residues. Germline CDR1 is LNHNV and CDR2 is YYDKDF (reference sequence). For the CDR3, the DNA is TGTGCCACCAGCAGACGAGGAACAGGGCCCTATCAGCCCCAGCATTTT. This codes for CATSRRGTGPYQPQHF.

V usage is TRBV29-1 and J usage is TRBJ2-3; TRBD2 is a possible D gene (5 bases). The V gene's germline CDR1 is SQVTM and CDR2 ANQGSEA. Trimming took 7 bases from V and 2 from J, leaving 13 bases between them. There are 13 residues in the CDR3. The CDR3 DNA sequence: TGCAGCGCCGTGAGGGCGACCACAGATACGCAGTATTTT. It yields the protein CSAVRATTDTQYF.

The chain recombines TRBV9 with TRBJ1-6; 7 bases are a match to TRBD1. V lost 6 bases, J lost 7 bases, and 7 bases stayed unmatched. The CDR3 has 14 amino acids. Germline V CDR1 and CDR2: SGDLS, YYNGEE. The CDR3 DNA sequence: TGTGCCAGCACCCGAGACAGGGACAATTCACCCCTCCACTTT. This sequence encodes CASTRDRDNSPLHF.

This clone showed up just a few times. This rearrangement joins TRBV2 to TRBJ2-3, with TRBD1 as a possible D gene (6 bases). The CDR3 loop spans 15 amino acids. CDR1 is SNHLY, CDR2 FYNNEI, per germline. V was clipped by 8 bases and J by 0 bases, with 15 bases between them. The CDR3 loop is CASPGQKSSTDTQYF. In nucleotides, the CDR3 is TGTGCCAGCCCGGGACAAAAGTCTAGCACAGATACGCAGTATTTT.

This chain joins TRBV11-3 and TRBJ1-2, with TRBD1 matching 11 bases. V lost 5 bases to trimming and J lost 0 bases; unmatched junction nucleotides: 5. The CDR3 runs 16 residues. Looked up from germline, CDR1 is SGHNT and CDR2 is YENEEA. The CDR3 reads CASSHGQGAANYGYTF. The DNA of the CDR3 is TGTGCCAGCAGCCATGGACAGGGGGCGGCTAACTATGGCTACACCTTC.